This section outlines one TCR beta chain sequence together with its context. This specimen belongs to a study of beta chain features in type 1 diabetes. Study as a whole: Analysis included 100 million to 140 million sorted cells drawn from all samples.

The CDR3 covers 14 residues. Trimming took 7 bases from V and 8 from J, leaving 17 bases between them. Per germline, CDR1 SNHLY and CDR2 FYNNEI. Reverse transcription of all isolated RNA meant that expressed TCRB transcripts were sequenced. Repertoires were generated with immunoSEQ multiplex PCR, while TCRdb's copy carries only in-frame clones and drops some. This table holds approximately 40,000 clones, roughly 50% found once. This chain joins TRBV2 and TRBJ1-4; D ambiguous. This clonotype was sampled from a woman under 40 in good health. The sample was stem cell memory CD4+ T cells from blood. The CDR3 region has the DNA TGTGCCAGCACCTACCGGGGTCGGGAGGAAAAACTGTTTTTT. It encodes CASTYRGREEKLFF.